This TCR beta chain was observed in a study of blood T cell dynamics during melanoma immunotherapy (dated by TCRdb to 2018 to 2020). Broadly, across the study: The patients had metastatic melanoma and were given first-line pembrolizumab or nivolumab plus ipilimumab as standard of care in the United Kingdom. To find early correlates of response, peripheral T cell receptor repertoires were profiled in metastatic melanoma patients before and after one cycle of checkpoint inhibitor therapy. A training cohort was formed from consecutive patients, and a further independent group of patients from the same centre was pooled into an external validation set.

Sequences SGHVS (CDR1) and FQNEAQ (CDR2) are obtained from the germline V gene. From cysteine to phenylalanine, the CDR3 is 17 amino acids long. Of all the DNA, just the CDR3 is kept, 51 bases in frame from base 1. Every bulk PBMC sample had a fixed 350 ng of DNA loaded. TCR beta CDR3 sequences were amplified from genomic DNA using the immunoSEQ TCRb Assay kit according to manufacturer instructions. The KAPA Library Quantification Kit for Illumina platforms was used to quantify the pooled libraries by qPCR. Pooled libraries were clustered at roughly 0.6-1.2 pM and sequenced on an Illumina NextSeq 500. Per the authors' processing: TCR data were analyzed using immunoSEQ ANALYZER and the R LymphoSeq package. A rearrangement efficiency score was calculated as productive divided by the sum of productive and non-productive CDR3 sequences. Clonality was measured with the Gini coefficient and diversity with the Renyi index at alpha=1, compared pairwise between timepoints within each patient. Clonal relatedness, based on an edit distance of 3, and repertoire similarity, based on the Bhattacharyya coefficient, were both computed in LymphoSeq. To classify response, a linear discriminant analysis based on week-3 changes in clonality and diversity was built using the R MASS and caret packages. TCRdb took over this immuneACCESS table, retaining in-frame rearrangements with V and J assigned. Such tables are incomplete; in checked studies, under half of the missing clones stem from an unresolved V gene, and the remainder is unexplained. V and J calls and clone size are as listed in that table; D and trimming were resolved from the DNA. In all, the sample holds 6,500 to 10,000 clones, and approximately 90% of those were seen once. The top ten clonotypes cover about 6% of the sample.

Interpreted using the paper, the time point label stands for: week 3, after first cycle of checkpoint inhibitor. Blood was sampled before treatment (T0) and at week 3 (W3), after the first cycle of checkpoint blockade. Except for a couple of patients with rapid clinical progression, response was assessed 12 weeks after the first infusion by RECIST 1.1; disease control meant complete response, partial response or stable disease. Any patient who had received prior systemic cancer treatment, was on concomitant immunosuppressant therapy or had synchronous other active malignancies was excluded. Bulk PBMC and plasma cell-free DNA were both sequenced for TCR beta so that circulating cells and T cell turnover could be tracked. PBMC were isolated from blood with Lymphoprep and SepMate tubes, followed by red cell lysis. QIAamp DNA Blood Mini kits were used to extract DNA from both PBMC and sorted T cell subsets.

This clone showed up just a few times. Its recognized antigen is unknown. Relative to the germline gene, one junction end is altered; a read error may explain this. General findings and caveats noted by the study authors: The relatively small sample size was acknowledged as potentially limiting generalization of the results. A bifurcated reorganization of the PBMC repertoire at W3, with increased clonality or increased diversity, was observed in patients who later achieved disease control, unlike in progressors. The study could not determine whether the T cell clones driving repertoire changes were melanoma-specific or reflected general immune activation.

The chain is assembled from TRBV7-8 and TRBJ2-1; 8 central nucleotides agree with TRBD2. The receptor was isolated from a human donor with melanoma. Sequencing was performed on blood, taken from a patient treated with checkpoint blockade. In nucleotides, the sequence is TGTGCCAGCAGCTCCGGGGGGGGGACCGGGCGGCACAATGAGCGGTTCTTC. This yields the protein CASSSGGGTGRHNERFF. Beyond the CDR3, the reference TRBV7-8 and TRBJ2-1 genes provide the residues; the full variable domain reads: GAGVSQSPRYKVAKRGQDVALRCDPISGHVSLFWYQQALGQGPEFLTYFQNEAQLDKSGLPSDRFFAERPEGSVSTLKIQRTQQEDSAVYLCASSSGGGTGRHNERFFGPGTRLTVL.